The 20 T cell receptor beta chains presented below share a single source sample, sequenced in a study of cytomegalovirus exposure and HLA in healthy donors. Generated by immunoSEQ multiplex PCR, the TCRdb table keeps only in-frame clones and is missing some. The table lists some 320,000 clones, approximately 86% of them singletons. The source material was PBMCs. These TCRs come from a woman in her 30s in good health and CMV-seropositive.

The rearrangement links TRBV19 to TRBJ2-2; 8 bases line up with TRBD1. The CDR3 extends over 18 amino acids. V lost 0 bases and J lost 1; bases outside the gene matches: 7. Germline CDR1 LNHDA, CDR2 SQIVND (reference sequence). The chain's CDR3 is CASSIDLWTGLNTGELFF. As DNA, the CDR3 is TGTGCCAGTAGTATAGATCTATGGACAGGGCTGAACACCGGGGAGCTGTTTTTT.

The rearrangement links TRBV10-3 to TRBJ2-5, with D possibly called TRBD1 or TRBD2 (5 bases each). Trimming cost V 3 bases and J 5 bases, with 10 bases left between them. The CDR3 is made up of 13 amino acids. Germline V gene lookup returns CDR1 ENHRY and CDR2 SYGVKD. The CDR3 reads CAISDRGGETQYF. The CDR3, as DNA: TGTGCCATCAGTGATCGGGGCGGGGAGACCCAGTACTTC.

CDR3 bases: TGCGCCAGCAGCCGGATAACCGGGGACGGGGAGCTGTTTTTT. As protein: CASSRITGDGELFF. The gene calls are TRBV5-1 and TRBJ2-2, with a tentative D call TRBD2 (5 bases). Per germline, CDR1 SGHRS and CDR2 YFSETQ. This CDR3 contains 14 residues. Trimming took off 4 bases at V and 7 bases at J, with 14 bases between the two ends. Filled out from reference TRBV5-1 and TRBJ2-2, the complete variable domain reads KAGVTQTPRYLIKTRGQQVTLSCSPISGHRSVSWYQQTPGQGLQFLFEYFSETQRNKGNFPGRFSGRQFSNSRSEMNVSTLELGDSALYLCASSRITGDGELFFGEGSRLTVL.

The gene calls are TRBV5-1 and TRBJ1-3; TRBD1 is a possible D gene (6 bases). The germline V gene encodes CDR1 SGHRS and CDR2 YFSETQ. The germline V and J ends were trimmed by 4 bases and 2 bases, with 13 bases remaining between them. This CDR3 is built from 15 residues. The CDR3 region is CASSPGQVPGNTIYF. CDR3 coding DNA: TGCGCCAGCAGCCCGGGACAAGTCCCTGGAAACACCATATATTTT.

V usage is TRBV13 and J usage is TRBJ2-4; 8 bases agree with TRBD1. CDR3 length equals 16 residues. Per the germline V gene, CDR1 is PRHDT and CDR2 is FYEKMQ (reference sequence). Trimming removed 4 bases from V and 0 bases from J; junction bases left unmatched: 5. As DNA, the CDR3 is TGTGCCAGCAGCTCTAGACAGGGGCTAGCCAAAAACATTCAGTACTTC. Translated, it gives CASSSRQGLAKNIQYF.

The rearrangement links TRBV5-1 to TRBJ2-1, with D unresolved. This CDR3 has 12 amino acids. The ends were cut back, 0 bases at V and 6 bases at J, with 4 bases in the middle. Germline CDR1 and CDR2: SGHRS and YFSETQ. The chain's CDR3 is CASSLGFNEQFF. DNA of the CDR3: TGCGCCAGCAGCTTGGGATTCAATGAGCAGTTCTTC.

This chain connects TRBV28 to TRBJ1-4; D not certain. Germline-derived CDR1 and CDR2 are MDHEN and SYDVKM. The CDR3 sequence is 18 residues long. The V end was cut by 2 bases, the J end by 5 bases, with 21 bases between. The CDR3 region is CASSLPSSFVTPNEKLFF. Here the CDR3 DNA reads TGTGCCAGCAGTTTACCCTCCAGTTTCGTGACACCCAATGAAAAACTGTTTTTT. The variable domain in full, with the rest retrieved from reference TRBV28 and TRBJ1-4, is DVKVTQSSRYLVKRTGEKVFLECVQDMDHENMFWYRQDPGLGLRLIYFSYDVKMKEKGDIPEGYSVSREKKERFSLILESASTNQTSMYLCASSLPSSFVTPNEKLFFGSGTQLSVL.

There are a few counts of this clone. The same CDR3 also results from other DNA sequences found in this sample. The chain couples TRBV28 to TRBJ2-7; the D is unclear. Germline V gene lookup returns CDR1 MDHEN and CDR2 SYDVKM. Trimming took 4 bases from V and 3 from J, leaving 10 bases between them. The CDR3 totals 13 residues. The CDR3 loop reads CASSSGGGYEQYF. DNA of the CDR3: TGTGCCAGCAGTTCCGGTGGCGGCTACGAGCAGTACTTC.

The chain uses TRBV28 and TRBJ2-2; TRBD1 matches at 8 bases. J gave up 7 bases and V 3 bases, and 7 bases lay outside the gene matches. Germline lookup yields CDR1 MDHEN and CDR2 SYDVKM. The CDR3 has 15 amino acids. CDR3 sequence reads: CASSFRGRRDGELFF. DNA for the CDR3: TGTGCCAGCAGTTTCAGGGGGCGGCGGGACGGGGAGCTGTTTTTT.

The chain employs TRBV4-3 and TRBJ2-5, with TRBD2 identical over 12 bases. The junction had 7 bases not matched to a gene; V was cut back by 0 bases and J by 5 bases. Germline CDR1 reads LGHNA; CDR2 reads YSLEER. The CDR3 totals 17 residues. CDR3 region: CASSQDRRLAGVETQYF. Here the CDR3 DNA reads TGCGCCAGCAGCCAAGATAGGCGACTAGCGGGAGTGGAGACCCAGTACTTC.

This chain links TRBV29-1 with TRBJ2-1; D is unclear. V was clipped by 4 bases and J by 8 bases, with 18 bases between them. This CDR3 is 14 amino acids long. Germline V gene data show CDR1 as SQVTM and CDR2 as ANQGSEA. The CDR3 DNA reads TGCAGCGTTGTAAGTGGTGGCCCCATTTATGAGCAGTTCTTC. Translating gives CSVVSGGPIYEQFF.

The chain employs TRBV15 and TRBJ2-2; D perhaps matches TRBD2 (5 bases). Trimming shortened V by 0 bases and J by 4 bases, and 9 bases separated the two germline ends. Germline V CDR1 and CDR2: LNHNV, YYDKDF (reference sequence). There are 15 residues in the CDR3. The CDR3 region is CATSRDLGSTGELFF. The CDR3 region has the DNA TGTGCCACCAGCAGAGATCTTGGGAGCACCGGGGAGCTGTTTTTT.

J is TRBJ2-7 and V is TRBV27; D is unresolved. Trimming cost V 4 bases and J 7 bases, with 14 bases left between them. CDR3 size: 13 residues. CDR1 is MNHEY and CDR2 is SMNVEV in the germline V gene (reference sequence). CDR3 protein: CASSSPNNREQYF. DNA for the CDR3: TGTGCCAGCAGTTCGCCCAACAATAGAGAGCAGTACTTC.

This clone was recorded once. V gene TRBV2 combines with J gene TRBJ2-1; tentative D call: TRBD1 (5 bases). This CDR3 spans 13 amino acids. Trimming stripped 4 bases from V and 4 bases from J, with 8 bases between. From germline, CDR1 is SNHLY and CDR2 FYNNEI. CDR3 residues: CASSVHRYNEQFF. The CDR3 coding sequence is TGTGCCAGCAGTGTACACAGGTACAATGAGCAGTTCTTC.

This sequence joins TRBV7-2 and TRBJ2-5; 9 positions match TRBD1. Trimming at V came to 6 bases and at J to 5 bases, leaving 7 bases not matched to a gene. This CDR3 contains 14 residues. Germline loops: CDR1 SGHTA, CDR2 FQGNSA. CDR3 in DNA: TGTGCCAGCAGACCTACAGGGGGCTGGGAGACCCAGTACTTC. Translation: CASRPTGGWETQYF.

This clone was counted a single time. V usage is TRBV29-1 and J usage is TRBJ1-1; TRBD1 matches at 8 bases. The germline gives CDR1 SQVTM, CDR2 ANQGSEA. V shed 7 bases and J 1 base; nucleotides not matched to a gene: 2. CDR3 size: 12 residues. The CDR3 protein is CSGGTGNTEAFF. The CDR3 DNA is TGCAGCGGGGGGACAGGGAACACTGAAGCTTTCTTT.

The V call is TRBV5-6, the J call TRBJ2-7, with 10 bases that match TRBD2. This CDR3 is built from 16 residues. Germline values: CDR1 SGHDT, CDR2 YYEEEE. J gave up 7 bases and V 3 bases, and 13 bases lay outside the gene matches. CDR3: CASSSSTSGMVDEQYF. The CDR3 DNA reads TGTGCCAGCAGCTCATCTACTAGCGGGATGGTTGATGAGCAGTACTTC. The whole variable domain, filled in from reference TRBV5-6 and TRBJ2-7, reads DAGVTQSPTHLIKTRGQQVTLRCSPKSGHDTVSWYQQALGQGPQFIFQYYEEEERQRGNFPDRFSGHQFPNYSSELNVNALLLGDSALYLCASSSSTSGMVDEQYFGPGTRLTVT.

The chain has TRBV2 and TRBJ2-7; D remains unclear. The DNA end favors TRBJ2-5, so the J call may be wrong. Germline V gives CDR1 SNHLY, CDR2 FYNNEI. The CDR3 runs to 13 residues. The CDR3 sequence is CASNVGFRETQYF. Written as DNA, the CDR3 is TGTGCCAGCAACGTGGGGTTTAGAGAGACCCAGTACTTC.

Written as DNA, the CDR3 is TGTGCCAGCAGCCCGGCCGGAGGGAGCGAAAAACTGTTTTTT. This translates into CASSPAGGSEKLFF. J is TRBJ1-4 and V is TRBV9; D is unclear. This CDR3 is 14 amino acids long. Looked up from germline, CDR1 is SGDLS and CDR2 is YYNGEE. Trimming took 4 bases from V and 8 from J, leaving 15 bases between them.

This clone was recorded once. The gene calls are TRBV18 and TRBJ2-1; 7 nucleotides align to TRBD1. In germline, CDR1 is KGHSH, CDR2 LQKENI. The length of the CDR3 is 15 residues. After removal of 5 bases from V and 6 bases from J, the junction contained 10 bases not matched to a gene. CDR3 amino acids: CASSSDRRRSNEQFF. The CDR3 DNA reads TGTGCCAGCTCATCGGACAGGAGGAGGTCCAATGAGCAGTTCTTC.